The 19 T cell receptor beta chains in this list originate from one sample, sequenced in a study of shared T cell receptors in the human thymus. The method was immunoSEQ multiplex PCR; TCRdb's version includes in-frame clones alone and lacks a portion of them. The sample lists 500,000 to 750,000 clones; roughly 90% were seen once. The data were also submitted as part of a second study, on human thymus T cells.

The specimen was thymocytes. Receptor source: a boy in the first two years of life with a congenital heart defect.

The rearrangement uses TRBV4-2 and TRBJ2-7; perhaps TRBD2 as D (5 bases). The V and J ends lost 1 base and 3 bases respectively, with 25 bases between them. This CDR3 comprises 19 residues. Germline CDR1 reads LGHNA; CDR2 reads YNFKEQ. The CDR3 bases are TGTGCCAGCAGCCAAGGGCCCTCATTCCGTCATTTAGGGAGCTACGAGCAGTACTTC. Its protein is CASSQGPSFRHLGSYEQYF.

This clone came up once. V gene TRBV20-1 combines with J gene TRBJ1-5; D unclear. Germline CDR1 DFQATT, CDR2 SNEGSKA (reference sequence). CDR3 length equals 11 residues. The V gene lost 0 bases and the J gene lost 9 bases, with 6 bases spanning the gap. The CDR3 sequence is CSARDLGPQHF. As DNA, the CDR3 is TGCAGTGCTAGAGATCTAGGGCCCCAGCATTTT.

V and J are TRBV21-1 and TRBJ2-3; the table gives TRBD2 as D, unverified against the DNA. TRBV21-1 is a pseudogene segment. The CDR3 spans 16 residues. The CDR3 region is CASSKRTSGSADTQYF. CDR3 nucleotides: TGTGCCAGCAGCAAGCGGACTAGCGGGAGTGCAGATACGCAGTATTTT.

The chain employs TRBV28 and TRBJ1-2; D uncertain. CDR1 and CDR2 (germline): MDHEN, SYDVKM. V lost 2 bases and J lost 7, with 5 bases in between. This CDR3 contains 11 residues. The CDR3 DNA follows: TGTGCCAGCAGTTTAAATCGTGGCTACACCTTC. Its translation: CASSLNRGYTF.

V is TRBV7-9 and J is TRBJ1-1; the D gene is possibly TRBD1 (6 bases). The length of the CDR3 is 15 residues. CDR1 is SEHNR, CDR2 FQNEAQ, per germline (reference sequence). Trimming removed 5 bases at V and 0 bases at J, with 13 bases between. The CDR3 sequence: CASSPDGQMNTEAFF. The CDR3 nucleotides are TGTGCCAGCAGCCCGGACGGACAGATGAACACTGAAGCTTTCTTT.

The V and J genes are TRBV2 and TRBJ2-7; 8 bases align to TRBD2. J gave up 3 bases and V 1 base, and 2 bases lay outside the gene matches. CDR3 length: 14 amino acids. The germline V gene has CDR1 SNHLY and CDR2 FYNNEI. The CDR3: CASSEGLANYEQYF. The CDR3 DNA reads TGTGCCAGCAGTGAAGGACTAGCGAACTACGAGCAGTACTTC.

This clone turned up a few times. The rearrangement uses TRBV7-2 and TRBJ2-2, with D unclear. There are 17 residues in the CDR3. Trimming left V 5 bases short and J 0 bases short, with 16 bases between. CDR1 is SGHTA, CDR2 FQGNSA, per germline. In DNA, the CDR3 is TGTGCCAGCAGCCCGGATACGGCGGAGCCGAACACCGGGGAGCTGTTTTTT. Its protein is CASSPDTAEPNTGELFF.

The rearrangement uses TRBV5-1 and TRBJ2-5; D is perhaps TRBD2 (6 bases). The CDR3 consists of 14 residues. Germline V CDR1 and CDR2: SGHRS, YFSETQ. Deletions cut 0 bases from V and 6 bases from J, with 12 bases between. CDR3: CASSLAGGIKTQYF. In nucleotides, the CDR3 is TGCGCCAGCAGCTTGGCCGGGGGTATTAAGACCCAGTACTTC.

The V and J genes are TRBV27 and TRBJ2-7; the match to TRBD2 covers 10 bases. This CDR3 is 18 amino acids long. J lost 0 bases, V lost 3 bases, and 11 bases had no gene match. Germline CDR1 and CDR2: MNHEY and SMNVEV (reference sequence). DNA for the CDR3: TGTGCCAGCAGTTTCTCAACGCCCTCTAGCGGGAGCTCCTACGAGCAGTACTTC. Amino acids: CASSFSTPSSGSSYEQYF.

The chain uses TRBV15 and TRBJ2-1; TRBD2 agrees at 8 bases. From germline, CDR1 is LNHNV and CDR2 YYDKDF (reference sequence). After removal of 0 bases from V and 5 bases from J, the junction contained 12 bases not matched to a gene. The CDR3 extends over 18 amino acids. The CDR3 region has the DNA TGTGCCACCAGCAGAGACGTCCGACCGGGACTAGGACACAATGAGCAGTTCTTC. Translated: CATSRDVRPGLGHNEQFF.

The chain uses TRBV30 and TRBJ2-1, with 8 nucleotides matching TRBD1. CDR3 length equals 16 residues. Germline V gene sequence: CDR1 GTSNPN, CDR2 SVGIG (reference sequence). The junction had 8 bases not matched to a gene; V was cut back by 4 bases and J by 0 bases. The CDR3 sequence: CAWMDREPYSYNEQFF. DNA of the CDR3: TGTGCCTGGATGGACAGGGAGCCTTACTCCTACAATGAGCAGTTCTTC.

V is TRBV4-3 and J is TRBJ2-7; TRBD2 agrees at 10 bases. The CDR3 runs to 15 residues. Trimming at V came to 4 bases and at J to 2 bases, leaving 5 bases not matched to a gene. CDR1 is LGHNA and CDR2 is YSLEER in the germline V gene. The CDR3, as DNA: TGCGCCAGCAGCCTAGCGGGAGGCGCGCCCTACGAGCAGTACTTC. The encoded protein is CASSLAGGAPYEQYF.

This rearrangement joins TRBV7-8 to TRBJ2-7, with D uncertain. Germline CDR1 SGHVS, CDR2 FQNEAQ. Trimming shortened V by 1 base and J by 7 bases, and 11 bases separated the two germline ends. This CDR3 spans 13 amino acids. The CDR3 nucleotides read TGTGCCAGCAGCTTAGAGAGGAGTTCGGAGCAGTACTTC. As protein: CASSLERSSEQYF.

V and J are TRBV5-6 and TRBJ2-1; the D is unclear. V was shortened by 0 bases and J by 5 bases, with 9 bases between the two germline ends. CDR3 length: 14 amino acids. Germline V gene sequence: CDR1 SGHDT, CDR2 YYEEEE. CDR3 sequence reads: CASSLARLNNEQFF. CDR3 DNA: TGTGCCAGCAGCTTGGCGCGGTTGAACAATGAGCAGTTCTTC.

To note about this clone: The same CDR3 arises from other DNA sequences in this sample as well. J is TRBJ2-1 and V is TRBV30, with 9 bases lining up with TRBD1. CDR1 is GTSNPN and CDR2 is SVGIG in the germline V gene (reference sequence). This CDR3 is built from 20 residues. The trim removed 2 bases at V and 0 bases at J, leaving 17 bases unmatched. The CDR3 reads CAWSPPGQGRAMSSYNEQFF. The CDR3 DNA reads TGTGCCTGGAGTCCACCTGGACAGGGGCGTGCCATGAGCTCCTACAATGAGCAGTTCTTC.

This rearrangement joins TRBV10-3 to TRBJ2-5; possibly TRBD2 for D (5 bases). Germline loops: CDR1 ENHRY, CDR2 SYGVKD. V was cut by 3 bases and J by 9 bases, with 14 bases left in between. The CDR3 is 13 amino acids. The CDR3 loop reads CAISDDLSAAQYF. In nucleotides, the CDR3 is TGTGCCATCAGTGACGACCTGTCAGCGGCCCAGTACTTC.

The CDR3 here is CASSFLGGPNTGELFF. DNA for the CDR3: TGTGCCAGCAGTTTCTTAGGGGGCCCTAACACCGGGGAGCTGTTTTTT. The chain combines TRBV27 with TRBJ2-2; TRBD1 matches at 7 bases. The CDR3 runs 16 residues. From germline, CDR1 is MNHEY and CDR2 SMNVEV (reference sequence). The ends lost 3 bases at V and 2 bases at J; junction bases unmatched: 6.

The gene calls are TRBV12-5 and TRBJ2-5; 8 bases agree with TRBD1. Unmatched junction bases numbered 7, after V lost 5 bases and J lost 5 bases. CDR1 and CDR2 from the germline V gene are LGHNT and FRNRAP. The CDR3 extends over 14 amino acids. CDR3: CASGGQGLQETQYF. CDR3 DNA sequence: TGTGCTAGTGGTGGACAGGGCCTCCAGGAGACCCAGTACTTC.

For the CDR3, the DNA is TGTGCCATCAGGCGGACAGGGGGCGTAGGCCATGTGGAGACCCAGTACTTC. As protein: CAIRRTGGVGHVETQYF. This sequence joins TRBV10-3 and TRBJ2-5, with 11 bases matching TRBD1. The CDR3 is 17 residues long. The V and J ends lost 6 bases and 5 bases, in that order; junction bases with no gene match: 14. Germline CDR1 ENHRY, CDR2 SYGVKD.